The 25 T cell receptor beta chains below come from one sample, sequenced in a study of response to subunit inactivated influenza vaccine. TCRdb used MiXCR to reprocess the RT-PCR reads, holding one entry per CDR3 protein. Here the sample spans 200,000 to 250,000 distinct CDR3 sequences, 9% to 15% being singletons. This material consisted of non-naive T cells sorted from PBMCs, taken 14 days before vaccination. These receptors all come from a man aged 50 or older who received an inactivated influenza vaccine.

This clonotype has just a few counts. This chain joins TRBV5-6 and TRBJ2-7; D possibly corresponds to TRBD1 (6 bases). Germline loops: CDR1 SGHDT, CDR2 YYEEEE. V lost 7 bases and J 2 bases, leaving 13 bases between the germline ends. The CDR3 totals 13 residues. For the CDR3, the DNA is TGTGCCAGCTCCTGGACAGCCGCCTACGAGCAGTACTTC. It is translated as CASSWTAAYEQYF.

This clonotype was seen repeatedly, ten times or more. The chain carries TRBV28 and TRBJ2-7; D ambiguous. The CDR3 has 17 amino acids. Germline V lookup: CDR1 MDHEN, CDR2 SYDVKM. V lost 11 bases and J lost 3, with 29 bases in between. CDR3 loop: CASTARLGLGSGYEQYF. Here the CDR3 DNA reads TGTGCCTCTACTGCACGTCTGGGGTTGGGCTCTGGCTACGAGCAGTACTTC.

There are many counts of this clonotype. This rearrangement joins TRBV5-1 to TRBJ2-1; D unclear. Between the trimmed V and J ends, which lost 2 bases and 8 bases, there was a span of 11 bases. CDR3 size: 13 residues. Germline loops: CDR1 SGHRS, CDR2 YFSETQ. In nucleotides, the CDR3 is TGCGCCAGCAGCTTCGGTTTCGGGCATGAGCAGTTCTTC. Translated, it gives CASSFGFGHEQFF.

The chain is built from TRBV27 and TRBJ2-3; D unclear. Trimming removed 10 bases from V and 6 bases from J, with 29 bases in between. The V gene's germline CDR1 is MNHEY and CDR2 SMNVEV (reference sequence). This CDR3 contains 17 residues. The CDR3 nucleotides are TGTGCCACCTATGACATAAGGCGGCACGCCTTCTGGGATACGCAGTATTTT. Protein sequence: CATYDIRRHAFWDTQYF.

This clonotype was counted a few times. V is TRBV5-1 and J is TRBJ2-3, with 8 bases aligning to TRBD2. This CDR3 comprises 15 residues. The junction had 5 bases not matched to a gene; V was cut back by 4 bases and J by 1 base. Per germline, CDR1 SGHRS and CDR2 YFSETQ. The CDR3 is CASSVSGGRTDTQYF. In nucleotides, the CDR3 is TGCGCCAGCAGCGTAAGCGGGGGTCGCACAGATACGCAGTATTTT.

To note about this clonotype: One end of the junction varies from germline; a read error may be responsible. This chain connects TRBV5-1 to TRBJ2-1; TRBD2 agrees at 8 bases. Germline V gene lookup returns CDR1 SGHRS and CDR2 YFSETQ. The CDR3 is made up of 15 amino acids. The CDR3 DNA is TGCGCCAGCAGCTTGGGGACTAGCAGGGCCAATGAGCTGTTCTTC. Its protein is CASSLGTSRANELFF.

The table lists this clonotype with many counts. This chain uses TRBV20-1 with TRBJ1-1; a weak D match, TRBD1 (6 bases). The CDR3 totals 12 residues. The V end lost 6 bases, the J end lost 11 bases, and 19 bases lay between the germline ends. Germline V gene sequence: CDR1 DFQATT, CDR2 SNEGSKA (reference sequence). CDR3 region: CSARDTDSRAFF. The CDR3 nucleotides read TGCAGTGCCCGGGACACGGATTCTAGGGCTTTCTTT.

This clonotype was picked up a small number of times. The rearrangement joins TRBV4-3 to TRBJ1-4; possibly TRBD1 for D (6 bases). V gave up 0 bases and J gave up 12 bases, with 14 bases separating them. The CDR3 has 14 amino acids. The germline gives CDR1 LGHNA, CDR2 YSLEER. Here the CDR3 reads CASSQDLAGDELFF. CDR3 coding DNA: TGCGCCAGCAGCCAAGATCTTGCAGGGGACGAACTGTTTTTT.

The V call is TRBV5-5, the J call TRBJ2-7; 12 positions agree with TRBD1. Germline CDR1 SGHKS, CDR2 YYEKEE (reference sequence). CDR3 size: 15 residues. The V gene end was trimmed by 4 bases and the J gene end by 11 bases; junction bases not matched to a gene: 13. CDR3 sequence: CASSAHAGTGGAEYF. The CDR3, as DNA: TGTGCCAGCAGCGCACACGCCGGGACAGGGGGCGCCGAGTACTTC.

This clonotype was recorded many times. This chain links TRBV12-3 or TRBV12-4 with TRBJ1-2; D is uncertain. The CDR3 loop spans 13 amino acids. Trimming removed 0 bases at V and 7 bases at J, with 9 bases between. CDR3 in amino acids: CASSLAGLGGYTF. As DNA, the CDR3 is TGTGCCAGCAGTTTAGCAGGGTTGGGTGGCTACACCTTC.

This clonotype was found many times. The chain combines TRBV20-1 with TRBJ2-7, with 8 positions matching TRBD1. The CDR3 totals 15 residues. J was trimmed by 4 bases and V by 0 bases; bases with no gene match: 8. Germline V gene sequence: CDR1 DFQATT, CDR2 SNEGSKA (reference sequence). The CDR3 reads CSARDPGGRRYEQYF. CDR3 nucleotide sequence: TGCAGTGCTAGAGACCCAGGGGGCAGGAGGTACGAGCAGTACTTC.

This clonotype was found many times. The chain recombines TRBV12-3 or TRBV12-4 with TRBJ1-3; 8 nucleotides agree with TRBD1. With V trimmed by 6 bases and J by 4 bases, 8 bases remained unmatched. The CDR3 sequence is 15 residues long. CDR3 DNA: TGTGCCAGCAGCCAGTTAGGACAGGGCGGAAACACCATATATTTT. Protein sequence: CASSQLGQGGNTIYF.

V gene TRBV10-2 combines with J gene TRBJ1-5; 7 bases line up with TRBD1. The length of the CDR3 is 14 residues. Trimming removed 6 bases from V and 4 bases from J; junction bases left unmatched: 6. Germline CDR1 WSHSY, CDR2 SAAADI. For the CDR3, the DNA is TGCGCCAGCAGAATGACAGGGCTAAATCAGCCCCAGCATTTT. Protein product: CASRMTGLNQPQHF.

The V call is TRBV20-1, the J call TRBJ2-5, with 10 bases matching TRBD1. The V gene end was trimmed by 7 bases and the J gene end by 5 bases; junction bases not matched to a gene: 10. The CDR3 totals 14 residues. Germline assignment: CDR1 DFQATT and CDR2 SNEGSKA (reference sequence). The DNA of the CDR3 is TGCAGTGTGCTCCCGGGACAGGGGCGTGAGACCCAGTACTTC. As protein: CSVLPGQGRETQYF.

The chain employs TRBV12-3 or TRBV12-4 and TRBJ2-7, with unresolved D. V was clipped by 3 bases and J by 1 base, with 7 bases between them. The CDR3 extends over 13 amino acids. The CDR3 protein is CASSLAQSYEQYF. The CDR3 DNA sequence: TGTGCCAGCAGTTTGGCCCAGTCCTACGAGCAGTACTTC.

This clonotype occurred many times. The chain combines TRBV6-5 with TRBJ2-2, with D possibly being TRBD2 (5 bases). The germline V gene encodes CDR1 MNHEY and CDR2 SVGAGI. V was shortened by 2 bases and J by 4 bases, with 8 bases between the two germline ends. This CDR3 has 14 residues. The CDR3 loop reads CASSYGLSTGELFF. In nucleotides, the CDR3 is TGTGCCAGCAGTTACGGACTGTCCACCGGGGAGCTGTTTTTT.

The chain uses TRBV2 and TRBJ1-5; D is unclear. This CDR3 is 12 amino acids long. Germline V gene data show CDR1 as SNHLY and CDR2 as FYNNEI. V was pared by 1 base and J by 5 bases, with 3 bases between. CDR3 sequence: CASSEEDQPQHF. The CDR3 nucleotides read TGTGCCAGCAGTGAAGAGGATCAGCCCCAGCATTTT.

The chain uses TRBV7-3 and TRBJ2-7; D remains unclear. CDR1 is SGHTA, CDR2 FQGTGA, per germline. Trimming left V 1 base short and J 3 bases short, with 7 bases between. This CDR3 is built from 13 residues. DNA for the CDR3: TGTGCCAGCAGCTTAAACCCGGGCTACGAGCAGTACTTC. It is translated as CASSLNPGYEQYF.

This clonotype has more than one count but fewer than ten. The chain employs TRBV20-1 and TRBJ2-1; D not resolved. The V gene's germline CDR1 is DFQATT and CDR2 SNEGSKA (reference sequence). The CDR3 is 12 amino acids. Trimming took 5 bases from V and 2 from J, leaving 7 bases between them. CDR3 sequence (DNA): TGCAGTGCTGGCAGGACCTACAATGAGCAGTTCTTC. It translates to CSAGRTYNEQFF.

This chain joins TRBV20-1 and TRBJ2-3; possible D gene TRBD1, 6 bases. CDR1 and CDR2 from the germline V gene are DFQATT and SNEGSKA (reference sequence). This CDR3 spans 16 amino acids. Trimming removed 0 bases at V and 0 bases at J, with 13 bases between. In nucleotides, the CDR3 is TGCAGTGCTAGAGATCGTATTACAGGGAGCACAGATACGCAGTATTTT. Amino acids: CSARDRITGSTDTQYF.

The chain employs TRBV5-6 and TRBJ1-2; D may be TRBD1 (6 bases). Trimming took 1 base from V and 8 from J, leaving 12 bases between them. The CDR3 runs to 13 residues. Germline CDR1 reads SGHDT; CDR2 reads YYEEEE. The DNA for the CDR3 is TGTGCCAGCAGCTTGTTCCAGGGGAGAGGCTACACCTTC. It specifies CASSLFQGRGYTF.

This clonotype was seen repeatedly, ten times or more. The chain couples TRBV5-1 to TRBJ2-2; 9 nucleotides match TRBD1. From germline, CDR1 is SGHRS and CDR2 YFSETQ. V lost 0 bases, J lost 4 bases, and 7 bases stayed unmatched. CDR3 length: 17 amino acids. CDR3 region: CASSLAYGTGPTGELFF. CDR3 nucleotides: TGCGCCAGCAGCTTGGCCTACGGGACAGGGCCCACCGGGGAGCTGTTTTTT.

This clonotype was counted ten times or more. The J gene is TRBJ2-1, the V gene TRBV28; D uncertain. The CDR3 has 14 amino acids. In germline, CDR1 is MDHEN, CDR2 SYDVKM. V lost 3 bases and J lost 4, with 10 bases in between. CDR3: CASSLGVTYNEQFF. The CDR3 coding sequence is TGTGCCAGCAGTTTGGGCGTTACTTACAATGAGCAGTTCTTC.

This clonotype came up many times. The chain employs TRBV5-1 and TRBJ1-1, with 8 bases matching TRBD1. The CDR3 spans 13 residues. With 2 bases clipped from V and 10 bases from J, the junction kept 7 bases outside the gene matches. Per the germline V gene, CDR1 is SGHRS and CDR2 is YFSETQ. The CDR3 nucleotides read TGCGCCAGCAGCTTAGGGACAGGTGGGTCAGCTTTCTTT. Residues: CASSLGTGGSAFF.

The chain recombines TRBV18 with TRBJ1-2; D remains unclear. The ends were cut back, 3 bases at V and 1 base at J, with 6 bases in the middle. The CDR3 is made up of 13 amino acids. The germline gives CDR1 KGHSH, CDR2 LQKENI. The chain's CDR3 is CASSPQHNYGYTF. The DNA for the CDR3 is TGTGCCAGCTCACCCCAGCATAACTATGGCTACACCTTC.